These 21 T cell receptor beta chains originate from one sample sequenced in a study of molecular identifiers for immune sequencing clone quantification. From the PCR reads, TCRdb called clonotypes with MiXCR, one entry per CDR3 protein. The sample shows just under 650,000 distinct CDR3 sequences, approximately 20% of them seen only once. The specimen was naive CD8+ T cells from blood, with Jurkat cell RNA spiked in. Subset noted: FACS-sorted CD8+CD4-CCR7+CD45RA+ naive T cells. These receptors were collected from a human donor in good health. Some libraries in this study had Jurkat cell RNA spiked in.

This clonotype was seen ten or more times. The rearrangement joins TRBV3-1 to TRBJ1-6; no clear D gene. The CDR3 has 14 residues. Trimming took 1 base from V and 10 from J, leaving 11 bases between them. The germline V gene has CDR1 LGHDT and CDR2 YNNKEL (reference sequence). The CDR3 loop reads CASSQVAVWSPLHF. The CDR3 nucleotides read TGTGCCAGCAGCCAAGTCGCGGTTTGGTCACCCCTCCACTTT.

There are many counts of this clonotype. The J gene is TRBJ2-7, the V gene TRBV29-1; 12 positions match TRBD2. Germline assignment: CDR1 SQVTM and CDR2 ANQGSEA. This CDR3 has 13 residues. Losses at the gene ends were 4 bases for V and 6 bases for J; bases not matched to a gene: 4. The CDR3 spells CSVAEGLAGEQYF. CDR3 nucleotide sequence: TGCAGCGTTGCTGAGGGACTAGCGGGCGAGCAGTACTTC.

This clonotype was seen ten or more times. V is TRBV19 and J is TRBJ2-7, with 8 bases lining up with TRBD2. The germline V gene encodes CDR1 LNHDA and CDR2 SQIVND (reference sequence). Trimming took 1 base from V and 2 from J; bases not matched to a gene: 7. This CDR3 spans 16 amino acids. This chain's CDR3 is CASSIGSGGLTYEQYF. For the CDR3, the DNA is TGTGCCAGTAGTATAGGGAGCGGGGGCCTTACCTACGAGCAGTACTTC.

This clonotype was observed at least ten times. J is TRBJ2-1 and V is TRBV28; 7 nucleotides match TRBD2. Germline CDR1 is MDHEN and CDR2 is SYDVKM. The CDR3 totals 15 residues. V lost 3 bases to trimming and J lost 0 bases; unmatched junction nucleotides: 2. The CDR3 here is CASSFRTSSYNEQFF. The CDR3 DNA is TGTGCCAGCAGTTTCCGGACTAGCTCCTACAATGAGCAGTTCTTC.

This clonotype was counted between two and nine times. The CDR3 DNA sequence: TGTGCCAGCAGTCACGCGGGGGCCTACGAGCAGTACTTC. Translated: CASSHAGAYEQYF. The chain has TRBV27 and TRBJ2-7, with TRBD2 matching 7 bases. The CDR3 covers 13 residues. Trimming took 5 bases from V and 2 from J; bases not matched to a gene: 3. From germline, CDR1 is MNHEY and CDR2 SMNVEV (reference sequence).

This clonotype was seen many times. The chain carries TRBV27 and TRBJ2-2, with 10 positions matching TRBD1. CDR1 is MNHEY, CDR2 SMNVEV, per germline (reference sequence). The CDR3 runs 17 residues. J was trimmed by 0 bases and V by 8 bases; bases with no gene match: 9. The CDR3 region has the DNA TGTGCCAGCGGGGATAGACAGGGGGCCGCGAACACCGGGGAGCTGTTTTTT. Translation gives CASGDRQGAANTGELFF.

There are many counts of this clonotype. The rearrangement uses TRBV7-9 and TRBJ1-1; maybe TRBD1 (6 bases). CDR1 is SEHNR, CDR2 FQNEAQ, per germline (reference sequence). CDR3 length equals 15 residues. V gave up 5 bases and J gave up 1 base, with 14 bases separating them. The CDR3 sequence: CASSRSLTGNTEAFF. Here the CDR3 DNA reads TGTGCCAGCAGCCGCTCTTTGACAGGGAACACTGAAGCTTTCTTT.

This clonotype was recorded at least ten times. This rearrangement joins TRBV18 to TRBJ2-3; weak D call: TRBD1 (6 bases). Between the trimmed V and J ends, which lost 0 bases and 1 base, there was a span of 8 bases. The CDR3 has 15 amino acids. Germline V gene sequence: CDR1 KGHSH, CDR2 LQKENI. For the CDR3, the DNA is TGTGCCAGCTCACCACCGAGGACAGGCACAGATACGCAGTATTTT. Translation gives CASSPPRTGTDTQYF.

The rearrangement links TRBV4-2 to TRBJ2-7, with 10 bases that match TRBD2. V shed 4 bases and J 2 bases; nucleotides not matched to a gene: 5. The germline V gene has CDR1 LGHNA and CDR2 YNFKEQ. The CDR3 runs 15 residues. CDR3 sequence reads: CASSPLAGATYEQYF. The CDR3, as DNA: TGTGCCAGCAGCCCCCTAGCGGGAGCAACCTACGAGCAGTACTTC.

Many counts were recorded for this clonotype. The chain joins TRBV6-2 or TRBV6-3 to TRBJ2-2; no definite D call. This CDR3 has 13 residues. Trimming left V 3 bases short and J 7 bases short, with 9 bases between. In germline, CDR1 is MNHEY, CDR2 SVGEGT. The CDR3 loop reads CASSYSIYGELFF. In nucleotides, the CDR3 is TGTGCCAGCAGTTATTCAATTTACGGGGAGCTGTTTTTT.

There are a few counts of this clonotype. V is TRBV6-5 and J is TRBJ2-1; TRBD1 is a possible D gene (6 bases). CDR1 is MNHEY and CDR2 is SVGAGI in the germline V gene. The CDR3 consists of 16 residues. V was pared by 4 bases and J by 5 bases, with 18 bases between. CDR3 sequence: CASSFLPWGQDNEQFF. DNA for the CDR3: TGTGCCAGCAGTTTCCTCCCGTGGGGGCAGGACAATGAGCAGTTCTTC.

In its sample, this clonotype was seen many times. In nucleotides, the CDR3 is TGTGCCAGCAGTTCTACCGGGACTGCCACCGGGGAGCTGTTTTTT. Translation gives CASSSTGTATGELFF. The rearrangement joins TRBV2 to TRBJ2-2, with TRBD2 as a possible D gene (6 bases). V gave up 5 bases and J gave up 4 bases, with 14 bases separating them. This CDR3 is 15 amino acids long. The V gene's germline CDR1 is SNHLY and CDR2 FYNNEI.

The V and J genes are TRBV27 and TRBJ2-1; 13 nucleotides align to TRBD2. Germline CDR1 reads MNHEY; CDR2 reads SMNVEV (reference sequence). V was clipped by 8 bases and J by 10 bases; unmatched bases: 20. This CDR3 region has 18 residues. DNA of the CDR3: TGTGCCAGCGGACCACTAGCGGGAGGGCCCCCAGTACCTCTCGAGCAGTTCTTC. It yields the protein CASGPLAGGPPVPLEQFF.

This clonotype appeared many times. The gene calls are TRBV28 and TRBJ2-5; 15 bases line up with TRBD2. The CDR3 contains 16 residues. The V and J ends lost 4 bases and 5 bases, in that order; junction bases with no gene match: 5. The germline gives CDR1 MDHEN, CDR2 SYDVKM. The chain's CDR3 is CASSWTSGRARETQYF. The CDR3, as DNA: TGTGCCAGCAGTTGGACTAGCGGGAGGGCCCGTGAGACCCAGTACTTC.

The V gene is TRBV9, the J gene TRBJ2-5, with D tentatively TRBD2 (5 bases). Germline loops: CDR1 SGDLS, CDR2 YYNGEE. The CDR3 runs to 14 residues. Trimming removed 0 bases at V and 7 bases at J, with 13 bases between. CDR3 sequence: CASSVAGVDGTQYF. CDR3 nucleotide sequence: TGTGCCAGCAGCGTAGCCGGGGTTGACGGGACCCAGTACTTC.

This clonotype was observed a handful of times. The chain combines TRBV20-1 with TRBJ2-5; 7 bases are a match to TRBD2. Losses at the gene ends were 3 bases for V and 3 bases for J; bases not matched to a gene: 4. This CDR3 comprises 13 residues. CDR1 and CDR2 (germline): DFQATT, SNEGSKA (reference sequence). The chain's CDR3 is CSARRTSEETQYF. In DNA, the CDR3 is TGCAGTGCTAGGCGGACTAGTGAAGAGACCCAGTACTTC.

This clonotype was seen repeatedly, ten times or more. This sequence joins TRBV7-8 and TRBJ2-3; TRBD2 agrees at 12 bases. V shed 2 bases and J 2 bases; nucleotides not matched to a gene: 2. The CDR3 sequence is 16 residues long. Germline V lookup: CDR1 SGHVS, CDR2 FQNEAQ. CDR3 nucleotides: TGTGCCAGCAGCTTACTAGCGGGGGGGGCCACAGATACGCAGTATTTT. Protein: CASSLLAGGATDTQYF. Full variable domain (missing parts from reference TRBV7-8 and TRBJ2-3): GAGVSQSPRYKVAKRGQDVALRCDPISGHVSLFWYQQALGQGPEFLTYFQNEAQLDKSGLPSDRFFAERPEGSVSTLKIQRTQQEDSAVYLCASSLLAGGATDTQYFGPGTRLTVL.

The V call is TRBV30, the J call TRBJ1-6; possible D gene TRBD1, 6 bases. The CDR3 length is 15 residues. V dropped 2 bases and J dropped 7 bases, with 15 bases sitting between them. Per germline, CDR1 GTSNPN and CDR2 SVGIG (reference sequence). Here the CDR3 DNA reads TGTGCCTGGAGTCCCCCGGACAGAAAAAATTCACCCCTCCACTTT. It encodes CAWSPPDRKNSPLHF.

This chain connects TRBV11-3 to TRBJ2-7, with a tentative D call TRBD2 (5 bases). CDR3 size: 14 residues. CDR1 is SGHNT and CDR2 is YENEEA in the germline V gene. The V end was cut by 4 bases, the J end by 2 bases, with 12 bases between. The CDR3 bases are TGTGCCAGCAGCTCCGGGGATACAACCTACGAGCAGTACTTC. It codes for CASSSGDTTYEQYF.

V gene TRBV4-3 combines with J gene TRBJ2-7, with D unclear. The V gene's germline CDR1 is LGHNA and CDR2 YSLEER. V was pared by 0 bases and J by 0 bases, with 9 bases between. This CDR3 contains 15 residues. This chain's CDR3 is CASSQDLAPSYEQYF. CDR3 nucleotide sequence: TGCGCCAGCAGCCAAGATTTGGCGCCCTCCTACGAGCAGTACTTC.

This clonotype was seen only a few times. The chain joins TRBV12-3 or TRBV12-4 to TRBJ1-3; D uncertain. The V gene lost 2 bases and the J gene lost 0 bases, with 8 bases spanning the gap. This CDR3 is built from 15 residues. DNA for the CDR3: TGTGCCAGCAGTTTATTCGCAGGCTCTGGAAACACCATATATTTT. Its translation is CASSLFAGSGNTIYF.